The T cell receptor beta chain described here comes from a study of Graves' ophthalmopathy and Graves' hyperthyroidism. About the research overall: Peripheral blood collection took place at initial diagnosis, before any treatment.

RNA served as the template for amplifying TCR beta CDR3 regions. First-round RT-PCR employed HTBI primers, with a second-round multiplex PCR after it. In TCRdb, the multiplex PCR reads were re-called with MiXCR into one record per CDR3 protein. The sample has 170,000 or so distinct CDR3 sequences, 37% seen once. The V gene's germline CDR1 is SGHTA and CDR2 FQGNSA. Trimming stripped 5 bases from V and 9 bases from J, with 17 bases between. There are 15 residues in the CDR3. In this cohort, patients with other autoimmune diseases, uncontrolled infections, pregnancy or lactation were excluded. Study-wide results and limits: Classification of ophthalmopathy versus stable hyperthyroidism by a 13-signature model yielded around 90% sensitivity and 70% to 83% specificity.

This clonotype was seen a single time. Its antigen is undetermined. The receptor was isolated from a woman aged 35 to 49 with Graves' ophthalmopathy. The V gene is TRBV7-2, the J gene TRBJ1-6, with D perhaps matching TRBD1 (5 bases). The specimen sequenced was peripheral blood. Here the CDR3 DNA reads TGTGCCAGCAGCCCCTCCGGGGGATCGAGTTCACCCCTCCACTTT. Amino acid sequence: CASSPSGGSSSPLHF.